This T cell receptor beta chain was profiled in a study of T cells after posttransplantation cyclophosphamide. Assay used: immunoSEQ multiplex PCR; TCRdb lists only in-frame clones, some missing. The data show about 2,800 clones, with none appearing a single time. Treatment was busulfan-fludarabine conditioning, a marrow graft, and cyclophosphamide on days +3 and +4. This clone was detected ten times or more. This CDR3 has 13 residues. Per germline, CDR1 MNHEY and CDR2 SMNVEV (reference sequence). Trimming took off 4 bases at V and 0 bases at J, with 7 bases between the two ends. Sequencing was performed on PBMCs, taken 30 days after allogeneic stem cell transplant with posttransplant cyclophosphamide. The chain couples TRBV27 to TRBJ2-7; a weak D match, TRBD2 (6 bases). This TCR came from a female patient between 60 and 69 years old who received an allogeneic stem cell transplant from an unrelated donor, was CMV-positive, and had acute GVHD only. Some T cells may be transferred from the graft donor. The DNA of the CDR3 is TGTGCCAGCAGTTACGGGGGCTCCTACGAGCAGTACTTC. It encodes CASSYGGSYEQYF.